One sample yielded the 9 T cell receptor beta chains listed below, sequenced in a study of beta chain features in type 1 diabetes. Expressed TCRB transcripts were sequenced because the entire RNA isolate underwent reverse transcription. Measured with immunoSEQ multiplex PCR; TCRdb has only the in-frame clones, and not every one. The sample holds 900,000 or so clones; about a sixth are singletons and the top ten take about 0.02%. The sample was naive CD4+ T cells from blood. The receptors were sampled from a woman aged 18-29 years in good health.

CDR3 sequence (DNA): TGTGCCAGTAGTATTATTTGGGATACTGGGGCCAACGTCCTGACTTTC. Its translation: CASSIIWDTGANVLTF. This rearrangement joins TRBV19 to TRBJ2-6; no firm D call. The CDR3 runs 16 residues. Trimming took 3 bases from V and 2 from J, leaving 11 bases between them. Germline V gene lookup returns CDR1 LNHDA and CDR2 SQIVND (reference sequence).

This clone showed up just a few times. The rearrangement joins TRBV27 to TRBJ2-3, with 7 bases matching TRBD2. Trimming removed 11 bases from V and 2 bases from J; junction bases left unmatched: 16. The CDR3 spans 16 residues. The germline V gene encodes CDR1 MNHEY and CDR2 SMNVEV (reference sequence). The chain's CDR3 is CAASSGSPTITDTQYF. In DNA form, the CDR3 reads TGTGCCGCTTCTAGCGGATCCCCCACAATCACAGATACGCAGTATTTT.

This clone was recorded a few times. CDR3 in amino acids: CASGRDSTEKLFF. CDR3 coding DNA: TGTGCCAGCGGGAGGGACAGTACTGAAAAACTGTTTTTT. The genes are TRBV28 and TRBJ1-4; 7 nucleotides line up with TRBD1. Germline V gene sequence: CDR1 MDHEN, CDR2 SYDVKM. This CDR3 comprises 13 residues. V was clipped by 8 bases and J by 7 bases; unmatched bases: 7.

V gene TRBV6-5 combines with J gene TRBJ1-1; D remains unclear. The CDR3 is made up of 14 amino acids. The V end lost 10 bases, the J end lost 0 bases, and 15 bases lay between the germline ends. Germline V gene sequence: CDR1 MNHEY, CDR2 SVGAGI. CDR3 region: CATSDAPLNTEAFF. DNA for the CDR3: TGTGCCACCTCCGACGCCCCTCTGAACACTGAAGCTTTCTTT.

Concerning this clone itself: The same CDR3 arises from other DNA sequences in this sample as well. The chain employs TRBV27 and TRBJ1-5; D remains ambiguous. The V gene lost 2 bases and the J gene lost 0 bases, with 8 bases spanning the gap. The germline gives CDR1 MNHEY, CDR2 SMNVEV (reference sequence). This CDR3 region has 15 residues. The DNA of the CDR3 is TGTGCCAGCAGTTTAGAGGGATATAGCAATCAGCCCCAGCATTTT. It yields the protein CASSLEGYSNQPQHF.

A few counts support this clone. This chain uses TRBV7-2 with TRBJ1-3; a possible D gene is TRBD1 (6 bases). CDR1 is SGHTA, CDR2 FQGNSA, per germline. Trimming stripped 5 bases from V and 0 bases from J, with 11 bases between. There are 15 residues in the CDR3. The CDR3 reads CASSPDRSSGNTIYF. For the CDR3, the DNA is TGTGCCAGCAGCCCCGACAGGAGCTCTGGAAACACCATATATTTT.

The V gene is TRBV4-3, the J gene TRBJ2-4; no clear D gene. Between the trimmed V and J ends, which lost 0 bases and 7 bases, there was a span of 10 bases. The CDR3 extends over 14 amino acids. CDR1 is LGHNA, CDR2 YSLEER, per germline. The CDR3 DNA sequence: TGCGCCAGCAGCCAAGATCTCGTCGCGAACATTCAGTACTTC. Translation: CASSQDLVANIQYF.

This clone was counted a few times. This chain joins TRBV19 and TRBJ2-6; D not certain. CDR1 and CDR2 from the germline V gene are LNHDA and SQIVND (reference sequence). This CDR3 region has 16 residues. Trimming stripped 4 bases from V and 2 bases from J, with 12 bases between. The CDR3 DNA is TGTGCCAGTAGTACCTTGGGCCAGACTGGGGCCAACGTCCTGACTTTC. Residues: CASSTLGQTGANVLTF.

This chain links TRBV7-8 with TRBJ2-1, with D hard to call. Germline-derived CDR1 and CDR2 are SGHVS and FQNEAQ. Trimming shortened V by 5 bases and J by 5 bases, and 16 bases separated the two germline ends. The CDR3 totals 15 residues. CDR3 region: CASSTHAALNNEQFF. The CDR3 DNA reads TGTGCCAGCAGCACCCACGCGGCCCTCAACAATGAGCAGTTCTTC.